The 28 T cell receptor beta chains given below trace back to one sample, sequenced in a study of T cell changes during pregnancy in multiple sclerosis. The data were produced by immunoSEQ multiplex PCR, yet TCRdb's version contains in-frame clones alone and is incomplete. The profile shows approximately 32,000 clones, about 92% of them singletons. Source: CD8+ T cells from peripheral blood mononuclear cells, taken in the first trimester of pregnancy. These receptors came from a female donor with multiple sclerosis, enrolled in a pregnancy study.

V gene TRBV27 combines with J gene TRBJ2-1; 12 bases are shared with TRBD2. The germline CDR1 and CDR2 sequences are MNHEY and SMNVEV (reference sequence). Losses at the gene ends were 4 bases for V and 8 bases for J; bases not matched to a gene: 9. This CDR3 has 16 amino acids. CDR3 DNA: TGTGCCAGCAGTTCTCTAGCGGGAGGGCCTAGGGATGAGCAGTTCTTC. Its translation: CASSSLAGGPRDEQFF.

In nucleotides, the CDR3 is TGTGCCAGCAGCTTGAGGGTCGTAGCCAAAAACATTCAGTACTTC. Translated, it gives CASSLRVVAKNIQYF. The J gene is TRBJ2-4, the V gene TRBV13; D is possibly TRBD2 (5 bases). Germline CDR1 and CDR2: PRHDT and FYEKMQ (reference sequence). The V end lost 3 bases, the J end lost 0 bases, and 9 bases lay between the germline ends. The CDR3 extends over 15 amino acids.

The chain uses TRBV28 and TRBJ2-1, with D perhaps TRBD2 (7 bases). Trimming took off 7 bases at V and 5 bases at J, with 27 bases between the two ends. The CDR3 covers 18 residues. Germline loops: CDR1 MDHEN, CDR2 SYDVKM. CDR3 sequence reads: CASIGQRDILLTHNEQFF. The DNA of the CDR3 is TGTGCCAGCATAGGTCAGCGGGACATCTTACTTACTCACAATGAGCAGTTCTTC.

V usage is TRBV4-1 and J usage is TRBJ2-3, with 12 positions matching TRBD2. Per germline, CDR1 MGHRA and CDR2 YSYEKL. This CDR3 contains 16 residues. Germline trimming cut 4 bases from V and 4 bases from J; bases unmatched to any gene: 6. This CDR3 is CASSLEGLAGSDTQYF. CDR3 sequence (DNA): TGCGCCAGCAGCCTAGAAGGACTAGCGGGATCAGATACGCAGTATTTT.

This clone has just one count. The gene calls are TRBV4-1 and TRBJ2-7; TRBD2 matches 7 bases. The germline V gene has CDR1 MGHRA and CDR2 YSYEKL. The CDR3 consists of 14 residues. Trimming at V came to 4 bases and at J to 7 bases, leaving 10 bases not matched to a gene. CDR3 amino acids: CASSPIGGESEQYF. In nucleotides, the CDR3 is TGCGCCAGCAGCCCAATTGGGGGGGAGAGTGAGCAGTACTTC.

This clone was seen at least ten times. The rearrangement uses TRBV6-4 and TRBJ2-2; D is perhaps TRBD1 (6 bases). CDR3 length equals 13 residues. With 4 bases removed from V and 5 bases from J, the gap between germline ends came to 8 bases. Germline V gene lookup returns CDR1 MRHNA and CDR2 SNTAGT. In nucleotides, the CDR3 is TGTGCCAGCAGTGTCACAGGGACCGGGGAGCTGTTTTTT. Translating it yields CASSVTGTGELFF.

To note about this clone: Germline is not matched at one junction end, which may reflect a read error. The rearrangement links TRBV7-7 to TRBJ2-7; TRBD2 matches at 14 bases. The CDR3 consists of 16 residues. CDR1 and CDR2 from the germline V gene are SSHAT and FNYEAQ (reference sequence). The CDR3 loop is CASSPRLAGGIYEQYF. As DNA, the CDR3 is TGTGCTAGCAGCCCTAGACTAGCGGGAGGGATATACGAGCAGTACTTC.

In this sample, this clone turned up a few times. The V and J genes are TRBV11-2 and TRBJ1-1, with 7 bases that match TRBD1. From germline, CDR1 is SGHAT and CDR2 FQNNGV. V shed 0 bases and J 8 bases; nucleotides not matched to a gene: 12. This CDR3 comprises 16 residues. CDR3 loop: CASSLDRTRGAREAFF. CDR3 in DNA: TGTGCCAGCAGCTTAGATCGGACCAGGGGGGCACGGGAAGCTTTCTTT.

The chain is built from TRBV5-1 and TRBJ1-1; D possibly corresponds to TRBD1 (6 bases). Trimming stripped 2 bases from V and 0 bases from J, with 14 bases between. The germline V gene encodes CDR1 SGHRS and CDR2 YFSETQ. The CDR3 contains 16 residues. CDR3 protein: CASSLIRQAVNTEAFF. CDR3 DNA sequence: TGCGCCAGCAGCTTAATAAGACAGGCTGTGAACACTGAAGCTTTCTTT.

This clone has more than one count but fewer than ten. This sequence joins TRBV30 and TRBJ1-2; perhaps TRBD1 as D (5 bases). V was clipped by 5 bases and J by 4 bases, with 11 bases between them. Germline V lookup: CDR1 GTSNPN, CDR2 SVGIG (reference sequence). This CDR3 is 12 amino acids long. The DNA of the CDR3 is TGTGCCTGGCACGGGGGGACCTATGGCTACACCTTC. This encodes CAWHGGTYGYTF.

The chain uses TRBV6-4 and TRBJ2-2, with a tentative D call TRBD2 (6 bases). The V and J ends lost 6 bases and 3 bases respectively, with 14 bases between them. The length of the CDR3 is 15 residues. Germline V lookup: CDR1 MRHNA, CDR2 SNTAGT. CDR3 in amino acids: CASSPGGSDTGELFF. For the CDR3, the DNA is TGTGCCAGCAGCCCCGGAGGGTCCGACACCGGGGAGCTGTTTTTT.

The chain's CDR3 is CASSPGLAETYEQYF. The DNA of the CDR3 is TGTGCCAGCAGCCCGGGACTAGCCGAGACCTACGAGCAGTACTTC. This chain joins TRBV5-4 and TRBJ2-7, with 9 bases matching TRBD2. After removal of 4 bases from V and 2 bases from J, the junction contained 7 bases not matched to a gene. The CDR3 has 15 residues. CDR1 and CDR2 (germline): SGHNT, YYREEE (reference sequence).

This chain uses TRBV18 with TRBJ1-2; 8 nucleotides line up with TRBD1. The CDR3 loop spans 14 amino acids. J lost 2 bases, V lost 3 bases, and 2 bases had no gene match. CDR1 is KGHSH and CDR2 is LQKENI in the germline V gene. The CDR3 bases are TGTGCCAGCTCACCTCGACAGGGGAACTATGGCTACACCTTC. This sequence encodes CASSPRQGNYGYTF.

This chain joins TRBV30 and TRBJ2-7; 9 positions agree with TRBD1. The CDR3 is made up of 12 amino acids. Germline values: CDR1 GTSNPN, CDR2 SVGIG (reference sequence). CDR3 nucleotides: TGTGCTGGGCACAGGGGGCTCTACGAGCAGTACTTC. Protein sequence: CAGHRGLYEQYF.

The chain is built from TRBV7-9 and TRBJ2-7, with 10 bases fitting TRBD2. The V segment lost 1 base and the J segment 4 bases; nucleotides outside the gene matches: 7. This CDR3 has 16 residues. The V gene's germline CDR1 is SEHNR and CDR2 FQNEAQ (reference sequence). The CDR3 DNA reads as TGTGCCAGCAGCTTAGTGGCTAGCGGGAGTGAGTACGAGCAGTACTTC. Amino acid sequence: CASSLVASGSEYEQYF.

This clone was counted a few times. The chain employs TRBV19 and TRBJ2-1, with 8 bases lining up with TRBD1. Losses at the gene ends were 4 bases for V and 0 bases for J; bases not matched to a gene: 2. Germline V CDR1 and CDR2: LNHDA, SQIVND (reference sequence). This CDR3 is 15 amino acids long. CDR3 DNA sequence: TGTGCCAGTAGTAGGACAGGGAGCTCCTACAATGAGCAGTTCTTC. Translating it yields CASSRTGSSYNEQFF.

The chain uses TRBV11-2 and TRBJ1-4; the D gene is possibly TRBD1 (5 bases). V shed 5 bases and J shed 4 bases, with 20 bases lying between them. This CDR3 contains 17 residues. Germline values: CDR1 SGHAT, CDR2 FQNNGV. This chain's CDR3 is CASSPHRGRIHNEKLFF. The CDR3 DNA follows: TGTGCCAGCAGCCCGCATAGGGGTAGGATTCATAATGAAAAACTGTTTTTT. Together with reference TRBV11-2 and TRBJ1-4, the CDR3 gives the full variable domain: EAGVAQSPRYKIIEKRQSVAFWCNPISGHATLYWYQQILGQGPKLLIQFQNNGVVDDSQLPKDRFSAERLKGVDSTLKIQPAKLEDSAVYLCASSPHRGRIHNEKLFFGSGTQLSVL.

The V call is TRBV4-2, the J call TRBJ2-1, with TRBD2 matching over 7 bases. Trimming removed 1 base from V and 4 bases from J; junction bases left unmatched: 10. This CDR3 spans 17 amino acids. The germline V gene encodes CDR1 LGHNA and CDR2 YNFKEQ. Here the CDR3 reads CASSQGVGLAAYNEQFF. CDR3 DNA: TGTGCCAGCAGCCAAGGCGTGGGGCTAGCGGCGTACAATGAGCAGTTCTTC.

This sequence joins TRBV7-9 and TRBJ1-4; tentatively, D is TRBD1 (5 bases). Germline V lookup: CDR1 SEHNR, CDR2 FQNEAQ (reference sequence). The V gene lost 5 bases and the J gene lost 15 bases, with 22 bases spanning the gap. This CDR3 spans 14 amino acids. The CDR3 nucleotides read TGTGCCAGCAGCACACGGGACTCGCGAAAAAGAATGTTTTTT. Protein sequence: CASSTRDSRKRMFF.

The gene calls are TRBV30 and TRBJ1-2, with TRBD1 identical over 9 bases. Trimming at V came to 0 bases and at J to 8 bases, leaving 7 bases not matched to a gene. The CDR3 length is 14 residues. Germline loops: CDR1 GTSNPN, CDR2 SVGIG (reference sequence). CDR3 bases: TGTGCCTGGAGTGTAAGGGGACAGGGAATGGGCTACACCTTC. This translates into CAWSVRGQGMGYTF.

Only a few counts were recorded for this clone. This chain connects TRBV6-4 to TRBJ2-3, with 7 positions matching TRBD1. Germline trimming cut 2 bases from V and 7 bases from J; bases unmatched to any gene: 12. The V gene's germline CDR1 is MRHNA and CDR2 SNTAGT. This CDR3 comprises 16 residues. The CDR3 region is CASSDETGSSAHTQYF. In nucleotides, the CDR3 is TGTGCCAGCAGTGACGAGACAGGGTCTTCAGCCCATACGCAGTATTTT.

The chain joins TRBV7-9 to TRBJ2-7, with a possible D match to TRBD2 (6 bases). The CDR3 runs to 12 residues. V dropped 1 base and J dropped 7 bases, with 8 bases sitting between them. Germline V gene sequence: CDR1 SEHNR, CDR2 FQNEAQ (reference sequence). The CDR3 protein is CASSLGRGEQYF. The CDR3 DNA reads TGTGCCAGCAGCTTAGGGAGGGGAGAGCAGTACTTC.

The chain uses TRBV10-1 and TRBJ2-1, with a weak D call TRBD1 (5 bases). Looked up from germline, CDR1 is WNHNN and CDR2 is SYGVQD (reference sequence). Trimming pared 2 bases from V and 4 bases from J, leaving 12 bases between. The length of the CDR3 is 15 residues. Here the CDR3 DNA reads TGCGCCAGCAGTGAGAGGATCGACAGTTACAATGAGCAGTTCTTC. Protein product: CASSERIDSYNEQFF.

The chain carries TRBV18 and TRBJ1-1, with D possibly being TRBD1 (6 bases). Germline V lookup: CDR1 KGHSH, CDR2 LQKENI. This CDR3 spans 15 amino acids. The V gene lost 3 bases and the J gene lost 5 bases, with 16 bases spanning the gap. CDR3 region: CASSPPKGEGTEAFF. The CDR3 nucleotides are TGTGCCAGCTCACCGCCAAAGGGGGAAGGGACTGAAGCTTTCTTT.

The chain employs TRBV19 and TRBJ2-7; 7 positions match TRBD2. CDR1 and CDR2 (germline): LNHDA, SQIVND (reference sequence). With V trimmed by 5 bases and J by 2 bases, 3 bases remained unmatched. CDR3 length: 13 amino acids. The CDR3 region is CASSAGRAYEQYF. For the CDR3, the DNA is TGTGCCAGTAGTGCGGGGAGGGCCTACGAGCAGTACTTC.

J is TRBJ2-5 and V is TRBV5-6; the D gene is possibly TRBD1 (6 bases). Per germline, CDR1 SGHDT and CDR2 YYEEEE. Trimming took 0 bases from V and 4 from J, leaving 7 bases between them. CDR3 length: 13 residues. CDR3 nucleotides: TGTGCCAGCAGCTTGGTACAGGGAGAGACCCAGTACTTC. The encoded protein is CASSLVQGETQYF. Supplemented by reference TRBV5-6 and TRBJ2-5, the full variable domain reads DAGVTQSPTHLIKTRGQQVTLRCSPKSGHDTVSWYQQALGQGPQFIFQYYEEEERQRGNFPDRFSGHQFPNYSSELNVNALLLGDSALYLCASSLVQGETQYFGPGTRLLVL.

The gene calls are TRBV7-9 and TRBJ1-5; unclear D gene. V was clipped by 9 bases and J by 2 bases, with 11 bases between them. This CDR3 has 13 amino acids. CDR1 is SEHNR, CDR2 FQNEAQ, per germline (reference sequence). CDR3: CARTESGNQPQHF. CDR3 nucleotides: TGTGCCAGAACGGAGAGTGGCAATCAGCCCCAGCATTTT.

V usage is TRBV5-4 and J usage is TRBJ2-1; the match to TRBD2 covers 9 bases. From germline, CDR1 is SGHNT and CDR2 YYREEE (reference sequence). Trimming took 4 bases from V and 2 from J; bases not matched to a gene: 4. This CDR3 has 15 amino acids. DNA of the CDR3: TGTGCCAGCAGCCTTAGCGGGAGTGCCTACAATGAGCAGTTCTTC. It encodes CASSLSGSAYNEQFF. The variable domain in full, completed from reference TRBV5-4 and TRBJ2-1, reads ETGVTQSPTHLIKTRGQQVTLRCSSQSGHNTVSWYQQALGQGPQFIFQYYREEENGRGNFPPRFSGLQFPNYSSELNVNALELDDSALYLCASSLSGSAYNEQFFGPGTRLTVL.